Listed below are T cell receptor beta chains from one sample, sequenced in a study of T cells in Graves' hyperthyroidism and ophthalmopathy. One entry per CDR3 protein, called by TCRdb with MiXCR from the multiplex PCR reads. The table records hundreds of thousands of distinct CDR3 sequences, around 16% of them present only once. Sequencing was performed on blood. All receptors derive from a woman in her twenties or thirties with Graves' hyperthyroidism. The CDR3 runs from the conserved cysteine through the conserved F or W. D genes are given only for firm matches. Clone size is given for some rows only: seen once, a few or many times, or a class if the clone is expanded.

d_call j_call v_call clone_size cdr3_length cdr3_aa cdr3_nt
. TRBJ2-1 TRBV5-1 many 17 CASSGGAGTPSYNEQFF TGCGCCAGCAGCGGCGGGGCGGGCACCCCCTCCTACAATGAGCAGTTCTTC
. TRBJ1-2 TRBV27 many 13 CASSPSFPDGYTF TGTGCCAGCAGTCCTTCCTTTCCGGATGGCTACACCTTC
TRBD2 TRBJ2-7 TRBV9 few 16 CASSVGTSAIEYEQYF TGTGCCAGCAGCGTAGGGACTAGCGCGATCGAATACGAGCAGTACTTC
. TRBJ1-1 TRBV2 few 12 CATPGGGTEAFF TGTGCCACCCCGGGGGGAGGGACTGAAGCTTTCTTT
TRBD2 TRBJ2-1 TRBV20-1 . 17 CSARASTSGGSYNEQFF TGCAGTGCTAGAGCGTCGACTAGCGGGGGGTCCTACAATGAGCAGTTCTTC
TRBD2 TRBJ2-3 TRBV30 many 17 CAWSGLRGLANTDTQYF TGTGCCTGGAGTGGTTTAAGGGGACTAGCGAACACAGATACGCAGTATTTT
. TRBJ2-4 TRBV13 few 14 CASSLEGSANIQYF TGTGCCAGCAGCTTAGAAGGCAGCGCCAACATTCAGTACTTC
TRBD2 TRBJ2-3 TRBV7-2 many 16 CASSPWGSGSGDTQYF TGTGCCAGCAGCCCCTGGGGGAGCGGGAGCGGTGATACGCAGTATTTT
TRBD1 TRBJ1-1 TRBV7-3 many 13 CASSFSGQGEAFF TGTGCCAGCAGCTTCTCAGGACAGGGTGAAGCTTTCTTT
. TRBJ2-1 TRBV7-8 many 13 CASSLSQYNEQFF TGTGCCAGCAGCTTGAGCCAGTACAATGAGCAGTTCTTC
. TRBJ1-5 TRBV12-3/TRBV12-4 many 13 CASSLRLWQPQHF TGTGCCAGCAGTTTACGGTTGTGGCAGCCCCAGCATTTT
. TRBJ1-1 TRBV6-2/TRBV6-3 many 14 CASSYLGRGTEAFF TGTGCCAGCAGTTACCTGGGGCGGGGGACTGAAGCTTTCTTT
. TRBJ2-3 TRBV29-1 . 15 CSVENYTEGTDTQYF TGCAGCGTTGAAAACTACACCGAGGGCACAGATACGCAGTATTTT
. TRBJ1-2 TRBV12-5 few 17 CASGLTGWSNENYGYTF TGTGCTAGTGGTTTGACGGGGTGGAGTAACGAAAACTATGGCTACACCTTC
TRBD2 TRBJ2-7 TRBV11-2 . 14 CASSAPGLAGEQYF TGTGCCAGCAGCGCTCCGGGACTAGCGGGCGAGCAGTACTTC
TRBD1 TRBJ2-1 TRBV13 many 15 CASTLDRGIKNEQFF TGTGCCAGCACCCTTGACAGGGGTATCAAAAATGAGCAGTTCTTC
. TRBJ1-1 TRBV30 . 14 CAWTASRLNTEAFF TGTGCCTGGACAGCCAGCCGCCTGAACACTGAAGCTTTCTTT
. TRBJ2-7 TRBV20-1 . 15 CSARKWAALSYEQYF TGCAGTGCTAGAAAATGGGCGGCTCTCTCCTACGAGCAGTACTTC
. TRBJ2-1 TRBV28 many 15 CASTPPPGRGNEQFF TGTGCCAGCACCCCACCTCCGGGCCGAGGCAATGAGCAGTTCTTC
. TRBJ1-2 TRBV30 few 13 CAWSGSPNYGYTF TGTGCCTGGAGTGGCAGCCCCAACTATGGCTACACCTTC
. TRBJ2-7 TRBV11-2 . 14 CASSYTGGRYEQYF TGTGCCAGCAGTTATACCGGGGGAAGGTACGAGCAGTACTTC
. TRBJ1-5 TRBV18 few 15 CASSPDMGQNQPQHF TGTGCCAGCTCACCAGACATGGGCCAGAATCAGCCCCAGCATTTT
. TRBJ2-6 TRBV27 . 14 CASSWGSGANVLTF TGTGCCAGCAGTTGGGGCTCTGGGGCCAACGTCCTGACTTTC